The 30 T cell receptor beta chains reported below all come from one sample, sequenced in a study of T-cell reconstitution after alpha-beta-depleted transplantation in children. A TCRbeta library incorporating unique molecular identifiers was prepared. TCRdb re-analysed the PCR reads in MiXCR, keeping a single row per CDR3 protein. The table has some 450,000 distinct CDR3 sequences, roughly 43% seen once. Sequencing used PBMCs, obtained before TCRalphabeta/CD19-depleted stem cell transplant. The receptors here all came from a girl aged 2 to 10 with aplastic anemia, due to receive a stem cell transplant.

V gene TRBV10-3 combines with J gene TRBJ1-2; 7 nucleotides match TRBD1. V lost 5 bases to trimming and J lost 1 base; unmatched junction nucleotides: 4. Germline loops: CDR1 ENHRY, CDR2 SYGVKD. This CDR3 region has 14 residues. In DNA form, the CDR3 reads TGTGCCATCAGTAGGACAGGTGTTAACTATGGCTACACCTTC. As protein: CAISRTGVNYGYTF.

This clonotype was detected once. The chain recombines TRBV28 with TRBJ2-2; D gene ambiguous. Per the germline V gene, CDR1 is MDHEN and CDR2 is SYDVKM. V lost 6 bases and J 2 bases, leaving 13 bases between the germline ends. The CDR3 extends over 15 amino acids. The CDR3 DNA sequence: TGTGCCAGCAGAATATTCCTGGGAAACACCGGGGAGCTGTTTTTT. It yields the protein CASRIFLGNTGELFF.

This chain links TRBV6-5 with TRBJ2-7; either TRBD1 or TRBD2 may fit D (6 bases each). The V gene lost 2 bases and the J gene lost 8 bases, with 19 bases spanning the gap. Germline CDR1 is MNHEY and CDR2 is SVGAGI. This CDR3 region has 15 residues. The CDR3 bases are TGTGCCAGCAGTTACGAGGGGGGCCCTACGACTAAGCAGTACTTC. Its protein product is CASSYEGGPTTKQYF.

This clonotype was detected only a few times. The V call is TRBV7-9, the J call TRBJ2-5; 13 bases align to TRBD2. Germline values: CDR1 SEHNR, CDR2 FQNEAQ (reference sequence). The CDR3 is 16 amino acids. The J segment lost 5 bases and the V segment lost 4 bases, leaving 7 bases of the junction unmatched. The CDR3 sequence is CASSSGTSGIGETQYF. CDR3 DNA: TGTGCCAGCAGCTCTGGGACTAGCGGGATTGGCGAGACCCAGTACTTC.

There are many counts of this clonotype. CDR3 nucleotide sequence: TGCAGTGCTAGAGCTCATTTTAGCGGAGAGACCCAGTACTTC. This encodes CSARAHFSGETQYF. This chain connects TRBV20-1 to TRBJ2-5; TRBD2 might be the D (6 bases). CDR1 is DFQATT and CDR2 is SNEGSKA in the germline V gene (reference sequence). The CDR3 extends over 14 amino acids. V dropped 1 base and J dropped 4 bases, with 13 bases sitting between them.

In its sample, this clonotype was seen many times. The chain employs TRBV9 and TRBJ2-1; tentatively, D is TRBD1 or TRBD2 (6 bases each). The CDR3 length is 14 residues. V was cut by 3 bases and J by 7 bases, with 14 bases left in between. The germline gives CDR1 SGDLS, CDR2 YYNGEE. The CDR3 coding sequence is TGTGCCAGCAGCGGGGGGGCGTTGGGGAATGAGCAGTTCTTC. Encoded protein: CASSGGALGNEQFF.

This clonotype was found many times. The chain couples TRBV9 to TRBJ2-2; tentatively, D is TRBD2 (5 bases). V was cut by 0 bases and J by 3 bases, with 15 bases left in between. The germline CDR1 and CDR2 sequences are SGDLS and YYNGEE. The CDR3 totals 17 residues. CDR3 sequence (DNA): TGTGCCAGCAGCGTAGGAGGGAGAGGTGTATACACCGGGGAGCTGTTTTTT. Residues: CASSVGGRGVYTGELFF.

This clonotype has a count of ten or more. The chain joins TRBV20-1 to TRBJ2-2, with D possibly being TRBD1 or TRBD2 (5 bases each). Germline V CDR1 and CDR2: DFQATT, SNEGSKA (reference sequence). Deletions cut 6 bases from V and 4 bases from J, with 9 bases between. The CDR3 has 12 amino acids. As DNA, the CDR3 is TGCAGTGCAAAGGGGACCACCGGGGAGCTGTTTTTT. Its protein product is CSAKGTTGELFF.

This clonotype was seen only once. The CDR3: CSARAQTVNTGELFF. The CDR3 DNA is TGCAGTGCTAGAGCCCAGACCGTGAACACCGGGGAGCTGTTTTTT. The chain uses TRBV20-1 and TRBJ2-2; D remains ambiguous. This CDR3 comprises 15 residues. Trimming took off 1 base at V and 1 base at J, with 10 bases between the two ends. Per germline, CDR1 DFQATT and CDR2 SNEGSKA (reference sequence).

The chain links TRBV7-3 to TRBJ2-1; TRBD1 matches 7 bases. This CDR3 comprises 13 residues. Germline CDR1 and CDR2: SGHTA and FQGTGA. V lost 3 bases to trimming and J lost 7 bases; unmatched junction nucleotides: 3. In DNA form, the CDR3 reads TGTGCCAGCAGCTTGGCGACAGGGAATGAGCAGTTCTTC. Amino acids: CASSLATGNEQFF.

The J gene is TRBJ2-7, the V gene TRBV14; TRBD1 is a possible D gene (6 bases). The CDR3 is 15 amino acids. Per the germline V gene, CDR1 is SGHDN and CDR2 is FVKESK. V shed 0 bases and J shed 3 bases, with 12 bases lying between them. The CDR3, as DNA: TGTGCCAGCAGCCAAGACCTGGGACACGGCTACGAGCAGTACTTC. As protein: CASSQDLGHGYEQYF.

The rearrangement joins TRBV7-6 to TRBJ2-1; 13 positions match TRBD2. Germline V gives CDR1 SGHVS, CDR2 FNYEAQ. This CDR3 comprises 16 residues. The trim removed 5 bases at V and 5 bases at J, leaving 6 bases unmatched. In DNA form, the CDR3 reads TGTGCCAGCAGCCACCTGGGACTAGCGGGACACAATGAGCAGTTCTTC. Encoded protein: CASSHLGLAGHNEQFF.

The chain joins TRBV29-1 to TRBJ2-5, with D perhaps TRBD2 (7 bases). This CDR3 spans 13 amino acids. Trimming removed 3 bases from V and 6 bases from J, with 14 bases in between. Germline V gene data show CDR1 as SQVTM and CDR2 as ANQGSEA. CDR3 nucleotides: TGCAGCGTTGACCCGGGGGGCAAGAAGACCCAGTACTTC. This codes for CSVDPGGKKTQYF.

This clonotype was counted at least ten times. CDR3 in DNA: TGTGCCAGCAGCCCGATTGGATCCCTGAACACTGAAGCTTTCTTT. As protein: CASSPIGSLNTEAFF. The chain is built from TRBV7-8 and TRBJ1-1; D is unresolved. The germline V and J ends were trimmed by 5 bases and 0 bases, with 13 bases remaining between them. The CDR3 totals 15 residues. Per germline, CDR1 SGHVS and CDR2 FQNEAQ.

Written as DNA, the CDR3 is TGCAGTGCTCCTCGCGAGGGACTAGCGACAGATACGCAGTATTTT. Residues: CSAPREGLATDTQYF. The V and J genes are TRBV20-1 and TRBJ2-3; 10 positions agree with TRBD2. Unmatched junction bases numbered 8, after V lost 5 bases and J lost 3 bases. CDR3 length equals 15 residues. The germline CDR1 and CDR2 sequences are DFQATT and SNEGSKA (reference sequence).

V and J are TRBV20-1 and TRBJ1-1; D remains ambiguous. The CDR3 loop spans 12 amino acids. Germline-derived CDR1 and CDR2 are DFQATT and SNEGSKA (reference sequence). V was clipped by 4 bases and J by 11 bases, with 17 bases between them. The CDR3, as DNA: TGCAGTGCTAAGTCGGGCGGCGTGGGGGCTTTCTTT. The encoded protein is CSAKSGGVGAFF.

The rearrangement uses TRBV27 and TRBJ2-5; the D call may be TRBD1 or TRBD2 (6 bases each). The CDR3 covers 12 residues. Trimming left V 6 bases short and J 7 bases short, with 12 bases between. In germline, CDR1 is MNHEY, CDR2 SMNVEV (reference sequence). As DNA, the CDR3 is TGTGCCAGCAGGGAGGGGGTGGGGACCCAGTACTTC. Amino acids: CASREGVGTQYF.

The table lists this clonotype with a few counts. The chain combines TRBV5-1 with TRBJ2-3; 11 nucleotides match TRBD2. CDR1 and CDR2 from the germline V gene are SGHRS and YFSETQ. V shed 6 bases and J 2 bases; nucleotides not matched to a gene: 5. The CDR3 is 15 residues long. The CDR3: CASTLAGGNTDTQYF. The CDR3 DNA follows: TGCGCCAGCACCCTAGCGGGGGGAAACACAGATACGCAGTATTTT.

This clonotype was recorded once. V is TRBV20-1 and J is TRBJ2-5, with a weak D call TRBD2 (6 bases). Trimming left V 4 bases short and J 3 bases short, with 9 bases between. From germline, CDR1 is DFQATT and CDR2 SNEGSKA (reference sequence). This CDR3 region has 12 residues. The CDR3 spells CSAIGLKETQYF. The CDR3 DNA follows: TGCAGTGCTATTGGACTAAAAGAGACCCAGTACTTC.

At least ten counts were recorded for this clonotype. The rearrangement joins TRBV7-2 to TRBJ1-1; TRBD1 aligns across 9 bases. Germline trimming cut 2 bases from V and 1 base from J; bases unmatched to any gene: 5. This CDR3 region has 16 residues. Germline CDR1 SGHTA, CDR2 FQGNSA. CDR3 coding DNA: TGTGCCAGCAGCTTAATGGGGACAGGGTCGAACACTGAAGCTTTCTTT. It is translated as CASSLMGTGSNTEAFF. The variable domain in full, with the rest retrieved from reference TRBV7-2 and TRBJ1-1, is GAGVSQSPSNKVTEKGKDVELRCDPISGHTALYWYRQSLGQGLEFLIYFQGNSAPDKSGLPSDRFSAERTGGSVSTLTIQRTQQEDSAVYLCASSLMGTGSNTEAFFGQGTRLTVV.

The chain combines TRBV6-2 or TRBV6-3 with TRBJ2-3; 8 bases agree with TRBD1. V was pared by 3 bases and J by 6 bases, with 8 bases of the junction left unmatched. The CDR3 is 15 amino acids. The germline CDR1 and CDR2 sequences are MNHEY and SVGEGT. As DNA, the CDR3 is TGTGCCAGCAGTTATTCGGACAGGGAGTTCGATACGCAGTATTTT. Its protein product is CASSYSDREFDTQYF.

The sample holds a few counts of this clonotype. A read error may produce the germline difference seen at one junction end. As DNA, the CDR3 is TGTGCCAGCAGTGAGTCAGGGCGATGGAGGTTTAACTATGGCTACACCTTC. Encoded protein: CASSESGRWRFNYGYTF. The J gene is TRBJ1-2, the V gene TRBV10-3; D is possibly TRBD1 (5 bases). Per germline, CDR1 ENHRY and CDR2 SYGVKD. There are 17 residues in the CDR3.

This clonotype has only one observation. A much larger clone lies one base from this, so it may be a read error. This chain joins TRBV29-1 and TRBJ2-1; TRBD2 matches at 14 bases. The germline V gene has CDR1 SQVTM and CDR2 ANQGSEA. The CDR3 runs 16 residues. The trim removed 7 bases at V and 2 bases at J, leaving 7 bases unmatched. CDR3 residues: CSGGTSGGWTYNEQFF. Here the CDR3 DNA reads TGCAGCGGGGGGACTAGCGGGGGTTGGACCTACAATGAGCAGTTCTTC.

This clonotype was recorded many times. This chain connects TRBV27 to TRBJ1-2, with D possibly TRBD1 on 6 matching bases. CDR1 and CDR2 from the germline V gene are MNHEY and SMNVEV (reference sequence). The length of the CDR3 is 15 residues. Trimming removed 1 base at V and 4 bases at J, with 13 bases between. In DNA, the CDR3 is TGTGCCAGCAGTTTATTTCCGGGACACCCCTATGGCTACACCTTC. It specifies CASSLFPGHPYGYTF.

There are many counts of this clonotype. The chain has TRBV7-9 and TRBJ1-2; 7 positions match TRBD1. The CDR3 covers 14 residues. The ends lost 3 bases at V and 6 bases at J; junction bases unmatched: 7. The germline V gene encodes CDR1 SEHNR and CDR2 FQNEAQ (reference sequence). The CDR3 sequence: CASSLEVDRNGYTF. The CDR3 coding sequence is TGTGCCAGCAGCTTGGAAGTGGACAGGAATGGCTACACCTTC.

The J gene is TRBJ2-1, the V gene TRBV20-1, with 8 bases aligning to TRBD1. The germline V gene encodes CDR1 DFQATT and CDR2 SNEGSKA (reference sequence). V was pared by 0 bases and J by 3 bases, with 1 base of the junction left unmatched. The CDR3 is 14 residues long. The CDR3 is CSARDDRGYNEQFF. The DNA of the CDR3 is TGCAGTGCTAGAGATGACAGGGGCTACAATGAGCAGTTCTTC.

This clonotype was seen a few times. V is TRBV27 and J is TRBJ2-1; tentatively, D is TRBD2 (5 bases). Germline values: CDR1 MNHEY, CDR2 SMNVEV (reference sequence). The CDR3 length is 16 residues. V lost 2 bases, J lost 9 bases, and 20 bases lay in between. The CDR3 sequence is CASSLVLGVGYSEQFF. The CDR3 bases are TGTGCCAGCAGTTTAGTTTTGGGAGTCGGGTATAGTGAGCAGTTCTTC.

The chain employs TRBV20-1 and TRBJ1-2; no clear D. This CDR3 contains 12 residues. With 6 bases removed from V and 8 bases from J, the gap between germline ends came to 16 bases. CDR1 is DFQATT and CDR2 is SNEGSKA in the germline V gene (reference sequence). The CDR3 region is CSAPSRVSGYTF. For the CDR3, the DNA is TGCAGTGCACCCTCGAGGGTCTCCGGCTACACCTTC.

V is TRBV5-1 and J is TRBJ2-2; a possible D gene is TRBD1 (6 bases). Trimming pared 7 bases from V and 0 bases from J, leaving 16 bases between. Germline assignment: CDR1 SGHRS and CDR2 YFSETQ. The CDR3 consists of 16 residues. The CDR3 DNA reads TGCGCCAGCGCACCGGGACACGGAACGAACACCGGGGAGCTGTTTTTT. Translating it yields CASAPGHGTNTGELFF.

The chain has TRBV7-6 and TRBJ2-3; maybe TRBD2 (6 bases). Trimming stripped 5 bases from V and 2 bases from J, with 11 bases between. Per the germline V gene, CDR1 is SGHVS and CDR2 is FNYEAQ. The CDR3 runs to 14 residues. CDR3 loop: CASSLRLDTDTQYF. The CDR3 DNA reads as TGTGCCAGCAGCCTCAGACTAGACACAGATACGCAGTATTTT.